The rows below give T cell receptor beta chains drawn from one sample of a study of cytomegalovirus exposure and HLA in healthy donors. Clones were sequenced by immunoSEQ multiplex PCR, and TCRdb holds only the in-frame ones, with some missing. Among about 150,000 clones listed, 60% to 85% were seen once. The sequenced material came from PBMCs. Every receptor here comes from a man in his forties or fifties in good health and CMV-seropositive. Both conserved end residues are part of each CDR3. D genes are given only for firm matches. A clone size is listed for some rows: how often the clone was seen (once, few, many), or a class if it is expanded.

size	V	length	J	D	CDR3	DNA
NA	TRBV5-5	15	TRBJ1-5	TRBD1	CASSSVQGASQPQHF	TGTGCCAGCAGTTCAGTACAGGGGGCTTCTCAGCCCCAGCATTTT
NA	TRBV6-1	15	TRBJ2-2	NA	CASRRLGGDTGELFF	TGTGCCAGCAGGAGGCTAGGCGGCGACACCGGGGAGCTGTTTTTT
NA	TRBV7-8	15	TRBJ2-7	TRBD2	CASSLPSGAAYEQYF	TGTGCCAGCAGCTTACCTAGCGGGGCGGCCTACGAGCAGTACTTC
NA	TRBV27	14	TRBJ2-5	TRBD1	CASSPWDRQETQYF	TGTGCCAGCAGTCCCTGGGACAGACAAGAGACCCAGTACTTC
NA	TRBV7-8	14	TRBJ2-7	NA	CASSLGPYPYEQYF	TGTGCCAGCAGCTTAGGTCCCTATCCCTACGAGCAGTACTTC
NA	TRBV2	13	TRBJ1-2	TRBD1	CASSGGDRIEYTF	TGTGCCAGCAGTGGGGGGGACAGGATTGAGTACACCTTC
NA	TRBV9	16	TRBJ2-5	NA	CASSVSPPSGQETQYF	TGTGCCAGCAGCGTATCTCCCCCATCGGGCCAAGAGACCCAGTACTTC
once	TRBV28	12	TRBJ2-7	TRBD2	CATPSGPYEQYF	TGTGCTACCCCTAGCGGACCCTACGAGCAGTACTTC
NA	TRBV29-1	13	TRBJ2-3	TRBD2	CSVGLAGDDTQYF	TGCAGCGTTGGACTAGCGGGAGACGATACGCAGTATTTT
few	TRBV5-1	15	TRBJ2-1	NA	CASSLGLSSYNEQFF	TGCGCCAGCAGCTTGGGACTAAGCTCCTACAATGAGCAGTTCTTC
NA	TRBV18	13	TRBJ1-5	NA	CASSPRRDQPQHF	TGTGCCAGCTCACCTCGGAGGGATCAGCCCCAGCATTTT
NA	TRBV28	13	TRBJ1-5	NA	CATRTRGGQPQHF	TGTGCCACGCGGACGAGGGGGGGTCAGCCCCAGCATTTT
NA	TRBV5-4	14	TRBJ2-1	TRBD1	CASSLWDSYNEQFF	TGTGCCAGCAGCCTCTGGGACAGCTACAATGAGCAGTTCTTC
NA	TRBV5-1	17	TRBJ2-3	NA	CASSLALGTANTDTQYF	TGCGCCAGCAGCTTGGCCTTGGGTACAGCTAACACAGATACGCAGTATTTT
once	TRBV27	16	TRBJ2-1	TRBD2	CASSLSVSGRFNEQFF	TGTGCCAGCAGTTTATCGGTTAGCGGGAGGTTTAATGAGCAGTTCTTC
NA	TRBV6-5	15	TRBJ2-7	TRBD1	CASSLRDRARYEQYF	TGTGCCAGCAGCTTGCGGGACAGGGCACGATACGAGCAGTACTTC
once	TRBV5-1	21	TRBJ2-1	TRBD2	CASSWPEAESTSGLSYNEQFF	TGCGCCAGCAGCTGGCCCGAGGCGGAATCGACTAGCGGGCTATCCTACAATGAGCAGTTCTTC
NA	TRBV5-1	13	TRBJ1-1	NA	CASSLRGNTEAFF	TGCGCCAGCAGCTTAAGGGGAAACACTGAAGCTTTCTTT
once	TRBV11-2	15	TRBJ1-1	NA	CASRQLQGRNTEAFF	TGTGCCAGCAGACAACTTCAGGGCCGAAACACTGAAGCTTTCTTT
NA	TRBV27	14	TRBJ2-1	NA	CASIETGAYNEQFF	TGTGCCAGCATCGAGACAGGAGCCTACAATGAGCAGTTCTTC
NA	TRBV7-9	16	TRBJ2-7	TRBD1	CASSQPRDRGGYEQYF	TGTGCCAGCAGCCAACCCCGGGACAGGGGGGGCTACGAGCAGTACTTC
NA	TRBV7-9	17	TRBJ2-6	NA	CASSPRGFGSGANVLTF	TGTGCCAGCAGCCCGCGGGGTTTCGGGTCCGGGGCCAACGTCCTGACTTTC
NA	TRBV27	14	TRBJ2-1	NA	CASRLGHPNNEQFF	TGTGCCAGCAGGTTGGGACACCCCAACAATGAGCAGTTCTTC
NA	TRBV28	15	TRBJ2-1	TRBD2	CASSLSGRAYNEQFF	TGTGCCAGCAGCCTTAGCGGGAGGGCCTACAATGAGCAGTTCTTC
NA	TRBV7-9	14	TRBJ2-7	TRBD1	CASSLSDRGHEQYF	TGTGCCAGCAGCTTGAGTGACAGGGGCCACGAGCAGTACTTC
NA	TRBV28	16	TRBJ2-3	TRBD1	CASSPSQGVSTDTQYF	TGTGCCAGCAGCCCCTCACAGGGGGTTAGCACAGATACGCAGTATTTT
NA	TRBV5-1	16	TRBJ2-3	TRBD2	CASSSGLAGGTDTQYF	TGCGCCAGCAGCTCGGGACTAGCGGGAGGGACAGATACGCAGTATTTT
NA	TRBV28	14	TRBJ2-7	NA	CASSLLSGVYEQYF	TGTGCCAGCAGCCTCCTCTCAGGGGTCTACGAGCAGTACTTC
NA	TRBV7-9	15	TRBJ2-3	NA	CASSPWTISTDTQYF	TGTGCCAGCAGCCCCTGGACAATAAGCACAGATACGCAGTATTTT
NA	TRBV7-9	16	TRBJ2-7	NA	CASSPGQRTGSYEQYF	TGTGCCAGCAGCCCCGGCCAGCGCACCGGGTCCTACGAGCAGTACTTC
NA	TRBV19	16	TRBJ2-1	TRBD2	CASSIRASGNKDEQFF	TGTGCCAGTAGTATAAGGGCTAGCGGGAATAAGGATGAGCAGTTCTTC
NA	TRBV6-4	15	TRBJ2-3	NA	CASSDAVEVRDTQYF	TGTGCCAGCAGTGACGCGGTAGAGGTTCGGGATACGCAGTATTTT
few	TRBV28	14	TRBJ1-1	NA	CASSFTGGYTEAFF	TGTGCCAGCAGTTTTACGGGGGGCTACACTGAAGCTTTCTTT
NA	TRBV2	15	TRBJ1-5	NA	CASRGTGGGGQPQHF	TGTGCCAGCAGGGGCACGGGAGGGGGGGGACAGCCCCAGCATTTT
NA	TRBV13	12	TRBJ2-7	NA	CASSFGVHEQYF	TGTGCCAGCAGCTTCGGGGTCCACGAGCAGTACTTC
NA	TRBV27	14	TRBJ2-7	NA	CASSLSRVTYEQYF	TGTGCCAGCAGTTTATCGAGGGTAACCTACGAGCAGTACTTC
few	TRBV10-2	12	TRBJ1-1	TRBD1	CASSETGEIAFF	TGCGCCAGCAGTGAAACAGGGGAAATAGCTTTCTTT
NA	TRBV29-1	15	TRBJ1-4	TRBD1	CSVSRVGQGDEKLFF	TGCAGCGTTTCTCGGGTAGGACAGGGTGATGAAAAACTGTTTTTT
NA	TRBV10-3	15	TRBJ2-3	TRBD2	CAISETGGRGDTQYF	TGTGCCATCAGTGAGACGGGGGGGCGCGGAGATACGCAGTATTTT
few	TRBV4-1	16	TRBJ2-7	TRBD2	CASSPAPAGGLSEQYF	TGCGCCAGCAGCCCCGCCCCAGCGGGAGGGTTATCCGAGCAGTACTTC
NA	TRBV7-8	17	TRBJ1-5	NA	CASSHVLIGDSNQPQHF	TGTGCCAGCAGCCACGTTTTGATCGGGGATAGCAATCAGCCCCAGCATTTT
once	TRBV10-2	12	TRBJ2-5	NA	CASSESGETQYF	TGCGCCAGCAGTGAATCGGGAGAGACCCAGTACTTC
once	TRBV18	16	TRBJ1-1	TRBD1	CASSPNLQGARAEAFF	TGTGCCAGCTCACCAAACCTACAGGGGGCGCGCGCTGAAGCTTTCTTT
NA	TRBV2	16	TRBJ1-2	NA	CASSEARGGPNYGYTF	TGTGCCAGCAGTGAAGCGAGGGGGGGCCCTAACTATGGCTACACCTTC
NA	TRBV25-1	15	TRBJ2-5	NA	CASSELGRVEETQYF	TGTGCCAGCAGTGAATTAGGCAGAGTGGAGGAGACCCAGTACTTC
NA	TRBV7-2	13	TRBJ1-6	NA	CASSFFTDSPLHF	TGTGCCAGCAGCTTTTTTACGGATTCACCCCTCCACTTT
NA	TRBV7-8	14	TRBJ2-2	NA	CASSLGLRSGELFF	TGTGCCAGCAGCTTAGGTCTCCGTTCCGGGGAGCTGTTTTTT
NA	TRBV19	17	TRBJ1-5	NA	CASNGDGRAVSNQPQHF	TGTGCCAGTAACGGGGACGGGAGGGCTGTAAGCAATCAGCCCCAGCATTTT
once	TRBV7-9	16	TRBJ2-1	TRBD1	CASSAAGQGARGEQFF	TGTGCCAGCAGCGCCGCGGGACAGGGGGCGCGGGGTGAGCAGTTCTTC
NA	TRBV10-2	14	TRBJ2-3	TRBD2	CAVHTSGNTDTQYF	TGCGCCGTCCATACTAGCGGGAATACAGATACGCAGTATTTT
few	TRBV28	12	TRBJ2-3	NA	CASSFETNTQYF	TGTGCCAGCAGTTTCGAGACTAATACGCAGTATTTT
NA	TRBV18	18	TRBJ2-1	TRBD1	CASSPGRGRLSSYNEQFF	TGTGCCAGCTCACCCGGCAGGGGGAGATTGAGCTCCTACAATGAGCAGTTCTTC
NA	TRBV5-6	14	TRBJ2-3	TRBD2	CASSQLAGADTQYF	TGTGCCAGCAGCCAGCTAGCGGGGGCAGATACGCAGTATTTT
NA	TRBV5-1	18	TRBJ2-7	TRBD2	CASSRGTSGSKNPYEQYF	TGCGCCAGCAGCCGTGGGACTAGCGGGTCGAAGAATCCGTACGAGCAGTACTTC